This T cell receptor beta chain originates from a study of vaccination and CD4 T cells after COVID-19 (dated by TCRdb to about 2022). A note on the overall study: SARS-CoV-2 positivity had been established in the convalescent patients by nasal swab PCR, and mild disease was recorded in roughly ten of these patients and severe disease in one. Post-vaccine blood samples were taken a median of about 72 days after the second vaccine dose, with a range of 14 to 241 days. Six males and four females were included in the convalescent cohort, with two Hispanic individuals, seven Caucasians, two Asians and one multiracial person represented. Post-COVID blood samples from convalescent patients were collected a median of about 100 days after diagnosis, with a range of 35 to 161 days. Participants received two doses of either the Pfizer-BioNTech BNT162b2 vaccine (n=8) or the Moderna mRNA-1273 vaccine (n=2). The cultures were stimulated with overlapping spike peptide pools from SARS-CoV-2 and from the common cold coronaviruses HCoV-NL63, HCoV-OC43 and HCoV-229E. In control cultures, a CEFX viral epitope pool was used as positive control, an HIV-1 Nef peptide pool was used as negative control, or no peptide was added. In around nine COVID-19 convalescent patients and a few infection-naive healthy vaccine recipients, the spike-specific CD4+ TCR repertoire before mRNA vaccination was compared with the repertoire after mRNA vaccination. Broad study findings and their caveats: The median number of SARS-CoV-2-reactive clonotypes rose from 20 to 25 after infection to a few dozen after vaccination, but the change was not significant. Of the vaccine-specific clones found in convalescent patients, nearly all (304 of 307) were mono-reactive for SARS-CoV-2 spike instead of being cross-reactive with common cold coronaviruses. Only a relatively small number of convalescent patients were included in the study, and early timepoints following natural infection were not analyzed. In convalescent patients, a median approximately 89% of post-vaccine SARS-CoV-2-reactive clones were detected only after vaccination, suggesting vaccine-specific priming.

From the cysteine up to the phenylalanine, the CDR3 has a length of 16 residues. The only DNA kept is the CDR3, 48 bases in frame from the first base. V ends up 6 bases short and J 10 bases short, with an unmatched junction base count of 17. CDR1 MNHEY and CDR2 SVGEGT are derived from the germline V gene. Libraries were built with PCR. At the Johns Hopkins FTIC core, DNA from the cultured CD4+ T cells underwent TCR sequencing with the Oncomine TCR Beta short-read assay. The QIAamp micro DNA kit was used to extract genomic DNA from the cultured CD4+ T cells. Oncomine TCR Beta libraries from cultured CD4+ T cells were pooled using unique dual indexes and sequenced on an Illumina iSeq 100. The authors' analysis ran thus. Non-productive sequences were filtered out, and CDR3s that did not start with C, did not end with F or W, or were shorter than 7 amino acids were discarded. Antigen-specific clonotypes were identified using the MANAFEST web application through comparison of peptide-stimulated wells with reference and other culture wells. To be called positive, a clone needed an FDR below 0.05, an odds ratio above 5, and a productive frequency above 0.1% in at least two of three replicate wells. Cross-reactive clonotypes were defined as significantly expanded in both SARS-CoV-2 spike wells and at least one common cold coronavirus spike condition. CDR3 homology was assessed with Levenshtein distances (stringdist) and unrooted phylogenetic trees (ape) in R version 3.6.1. The public reads were run again by TCRdb, first through fastp at Q25 and then through MiXCR, and only productive beta chains were kept. Each record represents a unique CDR3 protein, reported with the most common genes and DNA among its rows. Clone size and V and J calls follow TCRdb, not the original study. This sample lists about 12,000 distinct CDR3 sequences; roughly half were detected once. The ten top clones hold 30% to 35% of the sample.

Per the publication, the treatment or condition label means: approximately nine-day PBMC culture with coronavirus spike peptide pools or control peptides (ViraFEST assay). The study used the ViraFEST assay, which expanded antigen-specific T cells with peptide pools and then identified expanded clonotypes by TCR sequencing. The positive SARS-CoV-2 PCR tests of the convalescent patients were dated from March to December 2020, before the Alpha, Beta and Delta variants emerged in the United States. Each well held roughly 2 million PBMCs cultured in IMDM containing approximately 5% human AB serum and 9 to 10 IU/ml IL-2, with around 9.2 ug/ml peptide pools added. On days 3 and 7, half of the culture medium was replaced with fresh IL-2-containing medium. Once the cells had been in culture for about 10 days, the EasySep CD4+ T cell isolation kit was used to isolate CD4+ T cells by negative selection. Ficoll-Paque Plus gradient centrifugation was used to isolate PBMCs from whole blood, and the isolated PBMCs were then either used fresh or cryopreserved at -140C. Each culture condition was generally run in triplicate wells.

About this clonotype: The target of this receptor is not known. The record has no base qualities; no much larger clone is one base away.

Sequencing was done on a sample of CD4+ T cells from blood, cultured in vitro. The chain uses TRBV6-2 or TRBV6-3 and TRBJ2-1; 8 bases in between match TRBD2. This clonotype was sampled from a human donor who had recovered from COVID-19. The CDR3 protein is CASSHGGAGEAMEQFF. Read as DNA, the sequence is TGTGCCAGCAGCCACGGTGGAGCGGGGGAGGCCATGGAGCAGTTCTTC.